Below, 10 T cell receptor beta chains from the same sample are listed, as sequenced in a study of T cell repertoires in cytomegalovirus infection. The antigens of these receptors remain unknown. TCRdb re-called the reads through MiXCR, storing one row per CDR3 protein. The sample carries hundreds of thousands of distinct CDR3 sequences, roughly 30% recorded once. The source was cultured CD8+ T cells from PBMCs, collected from culture after CMV antigen stimulation. Receptor source: a human donor in good health (CMV status not recorded). Some clones in this sample may be carry-over from other donors' samples.

The table lists this clonotype with a few counts. V gene TRBV6-2 or TRBV6-3 combines with J gene TRBJ2-7; TRBD1 might be the D (5 bases). Trimming cost V 4 bases and J 3 bases, with 16 bases left between them. Germline CDR1 and CDR2: MNHEY and SVGEGT. The CDR3 sequence is 15 residues long. The CDR3, as DNA: TGTGCCAGCAGTTCCACCACAGGACACCTCTACGAGCAGTACGTC. Encoded protein: CASSSTTGHLYEQYV.

The chain joins TRBV13 to TRBJ1-2, with unresolved D. V gave up 2 bases and J gave up 1 base, with 11 bases separating them. The CDR3 consists of 15 residues. CDR1 is PRHDT, CDR2 FYEKMQ, per germline (reference sequence). This chain's CDR3 is CASSLRAEGNYGYTF. DNA for the CDR3: TGTGCCAGCAGCTTAAGGGCGGAGGGTAACTATGGCTACACCTTC.

The rearrangement joins TRBV5-5 to TRBJ1-4, with 8 bases lining up with TRBD1. Germline trimming cut 0 bases from V and 7 bases from J; bases unmatched to any gene: 11. This CDR3 has 17 residues. CDR1 is SGHKS, CDR2 YYEKEE, per germline (reference sequence). The CDR3 spells CASSLALDRVEGEKLFF. CDR3 bases: TGTGCCAGCAGCTTGGCCCTGGACAGGGTGGAAGGTGAAAAACTGTTTTTT.

V usage is TRBV12-3 or TRBV12-4 and J usage is TRBJ1-5; D is unclear. The length of the CDR3 is 16 residues. Deletions cut 2 bases from V and 4 bases from J, with 15 bases between. The CDR3 reads CASSLNPLEENQPQHF. CDR3 coding DNA: TGTGCCAGCAGTTTAAACCCCTTGGAGGAGAATCAGCCCCAGCATTTT.

The table lists this clonotype with many counts. V gene TRBV7-2 combines with J gene TRBJ1-6; D ambiguous. V shed 1 base and J shed 12 bases, with 7 bases lying between them. The V gene's germline CDR1 is SGHTA and CDR2 FQGNSA. The CDR3 spans 12 residues. CDR3 amino acids: CASSLGRLPLHF. The DNA for the CDR3 is TGTGCCAGCAGCTTAGGCAGGTTACCCCTCCACTTT.

The chain couples TRBV19 to TRBJ2-7, with TRBD2 as a possible D gene (5 bases). V lost 5 bases to trimming and J lost 1 base, with 15 bases between them. Looked up from germline, CDR1 is LNHDA and CDR2 is SQIVND (reference sequence). The CDR3 contains 15 residues. The CDR3 DNA reads as TGTGCCAGTAGTCCGGCGGGTCGCCTATCCTACGAGCAGTACTTC. Translated: CASSPAGRLSYEQYF.

This chain joins TRBV5-1 and TRBJ2-3; 8 bases are shared with TRBD2. The trim removed 0 bases at V and 6 bases at J, leaving 6 bases unmatched. Germline CDR1 reads SGHRS; CDR2 reads YFSETQ. CDR3 length: 15 amino acids. The CDR3 coding sequence is TGCGCCAGCAGCTTGGAGGGTAGCGGGGCGGATACGCAGTATTTT. Its protein is CASSLEGSGADTQYF.

The sample holds a few counts of this clonotype. This rearrangement joins TRBV6-6 to TRBJ1-6, with D possibly TRBD1 on 5 matching bases. The CDR3 loop spans 16 amino acids. In germline, CDR1 is MNHNY, CDR2 SVGAGI (reference sequence). Between the trimmed V and J ends, which lost 2 bases and 6 bases, there was a span of 14 bases. The CDR3 sequence is CASSYLGARPNSPLHF. For the CDR3, the DNA is TGTGCCAGCAGTTACCTCGGGGCCCGGCCTAATTCACCCCTCCACTTT.

V and J are TRBV9 and TRBJ1-6, with D perhaps TRBD1 (6 bases). V was clipped by 6 bases and J by 7 bases, with 14 bases between them. The CDR3 covers 14 residues. Germline V gene data show CDR1 as SGDLS and CDR2 as YYNGEE. For the CDR3, the DNA is TGTGCCAGCACCAAAGGACAGATCAATTCACCCCTCCACTTT. This codes for CASTKGQINSPLHF.

V gene TRBV15 combines with J gene TRBJ2-7; TRBD1 might be the D (5 bases). CDR1 is LNHNV, CDR2 YYDKDF, per germline (reference sequence). V was shortened by 6 bases and J by 2 bases, with 14 bases between the two germline ends. The CDR3 consists of 14 residues. CDR3 DNA sequence: TGTGCCACCAGGGAAAACAGGTTTCCCTACGAGCAGTACGTC. Residues: CATRENRFPYEQYV.